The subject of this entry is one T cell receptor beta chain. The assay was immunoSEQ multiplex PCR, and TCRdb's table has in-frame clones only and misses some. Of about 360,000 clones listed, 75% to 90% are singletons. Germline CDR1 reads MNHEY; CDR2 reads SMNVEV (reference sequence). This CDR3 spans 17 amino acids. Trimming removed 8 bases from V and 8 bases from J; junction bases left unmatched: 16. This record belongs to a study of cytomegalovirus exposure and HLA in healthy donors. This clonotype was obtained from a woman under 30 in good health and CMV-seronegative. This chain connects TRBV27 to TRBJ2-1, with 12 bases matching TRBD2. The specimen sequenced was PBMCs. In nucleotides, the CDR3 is TGTGCCAGCTGCCGGACTAGCGGGAATGTGGGTCGCCATGAGCAGTTCTTC. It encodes CASCRTSGNVGRHEQFF.